The T cell receptor beta chain under discussion was sequenced for a study of molecular identifiers for immune sequencing clone quantification. Study results and limitations: Clonotypes topping 20 RNA copies carried over 97% of effector molecules but under 1% of naive ones. Jurkat TCR RNA spiked in from one cell could reportedly be detected among 1 million or so naive cells.

Previously described methods and listed TCR primers were employed for the bulk TCR libraries. TCRdb analysed the PCR reads with MiXCR anew, one entry per CDR3 protein. The repertoire includes under 600,000 distinct CDR3 sequences, over 20% of them detected once, and approximately 0.84% sits in the top ten. Libraries of naive CD8 cells were prepared from roughly 18,000 to 920,000 sorted cells using 10%, 30% or 50% RNA. This CDR3 is built from 14 residues. Trimming took off 2 bases at V and 0 bases at J, with 5 bases between the two ends. CDR1 and CDR2 (germline): SNHLY, FYNNEI. Of note for this clonotype: Its antigen is not known.

The sequencing input was naive CD8+ T cells from blood, with Jurkat cell RNA spiked in. Subset meaning: FACS-sorted CD8+CD4-CCR7+CD45RA+ naive T cells. J is TRBJ2-1 and V is TRBV2; no clear D gene. The receptor's source is a human donor in good health. Some libraries in this study had Jurkat cell RNA spiked in. The CDR3 here is CASSEPSSYNEQFF. As DNA, the CDR3 is TGTGCCAGCAGTGAACCGAGCTCCTACAATGAGCAGTTCTTC.